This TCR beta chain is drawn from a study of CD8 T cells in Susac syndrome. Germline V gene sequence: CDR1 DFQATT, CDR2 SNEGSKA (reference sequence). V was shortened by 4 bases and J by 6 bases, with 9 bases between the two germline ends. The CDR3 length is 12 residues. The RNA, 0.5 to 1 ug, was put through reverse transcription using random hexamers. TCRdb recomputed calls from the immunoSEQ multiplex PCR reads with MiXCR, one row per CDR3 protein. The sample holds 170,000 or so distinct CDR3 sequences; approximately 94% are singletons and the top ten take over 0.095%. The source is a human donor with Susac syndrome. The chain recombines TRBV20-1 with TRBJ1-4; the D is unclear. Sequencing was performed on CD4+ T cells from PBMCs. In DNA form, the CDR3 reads TGCAGTGCTAATCGATGGGATGAAAAACTGTTTTTT. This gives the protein CSANRWDEKLFF.